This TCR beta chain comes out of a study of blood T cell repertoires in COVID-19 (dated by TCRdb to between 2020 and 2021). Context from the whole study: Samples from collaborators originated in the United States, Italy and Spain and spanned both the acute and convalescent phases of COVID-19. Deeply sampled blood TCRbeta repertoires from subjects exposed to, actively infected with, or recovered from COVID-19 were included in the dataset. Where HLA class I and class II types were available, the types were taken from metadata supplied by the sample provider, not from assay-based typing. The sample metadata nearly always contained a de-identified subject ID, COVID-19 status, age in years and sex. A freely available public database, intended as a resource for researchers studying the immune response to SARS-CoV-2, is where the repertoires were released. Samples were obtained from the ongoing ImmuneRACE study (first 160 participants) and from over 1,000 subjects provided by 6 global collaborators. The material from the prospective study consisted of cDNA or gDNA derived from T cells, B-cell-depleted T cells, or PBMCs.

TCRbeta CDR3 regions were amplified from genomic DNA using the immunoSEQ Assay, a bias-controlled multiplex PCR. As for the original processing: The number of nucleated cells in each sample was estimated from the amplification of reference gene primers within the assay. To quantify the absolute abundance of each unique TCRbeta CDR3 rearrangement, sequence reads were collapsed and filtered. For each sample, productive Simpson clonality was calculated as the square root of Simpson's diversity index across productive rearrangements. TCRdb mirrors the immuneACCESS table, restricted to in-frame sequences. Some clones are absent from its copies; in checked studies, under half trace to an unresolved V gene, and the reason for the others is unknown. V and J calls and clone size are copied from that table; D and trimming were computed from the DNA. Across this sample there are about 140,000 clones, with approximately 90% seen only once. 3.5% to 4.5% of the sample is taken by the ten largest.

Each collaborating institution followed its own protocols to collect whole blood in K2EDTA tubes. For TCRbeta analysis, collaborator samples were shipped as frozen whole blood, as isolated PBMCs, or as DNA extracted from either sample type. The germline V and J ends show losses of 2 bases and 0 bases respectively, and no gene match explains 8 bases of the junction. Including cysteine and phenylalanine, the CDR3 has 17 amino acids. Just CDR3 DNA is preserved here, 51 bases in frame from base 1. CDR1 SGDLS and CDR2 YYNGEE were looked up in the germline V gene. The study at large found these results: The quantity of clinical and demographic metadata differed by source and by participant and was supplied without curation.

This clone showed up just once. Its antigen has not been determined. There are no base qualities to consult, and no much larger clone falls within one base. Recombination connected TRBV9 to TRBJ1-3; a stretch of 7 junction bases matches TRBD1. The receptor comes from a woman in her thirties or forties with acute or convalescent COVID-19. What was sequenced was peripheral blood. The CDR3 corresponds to CASSVSGQSISGNTIYF. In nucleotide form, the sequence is TGTGCCAGCAGCGTTTCGGGACAGAGTATCTCTGGAAACACCATATATTTT. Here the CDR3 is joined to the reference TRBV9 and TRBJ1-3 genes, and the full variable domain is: DSGVTQTPKHLITATGQRVTLRCSPRSGDLSVYWYQQSLDQGLQFLIQYYNGEERAKGNILERFSAQQFPDLHSELNLSSLELGDSALYFCASSVSGQSISGNTIYFGEGSWLTVV.